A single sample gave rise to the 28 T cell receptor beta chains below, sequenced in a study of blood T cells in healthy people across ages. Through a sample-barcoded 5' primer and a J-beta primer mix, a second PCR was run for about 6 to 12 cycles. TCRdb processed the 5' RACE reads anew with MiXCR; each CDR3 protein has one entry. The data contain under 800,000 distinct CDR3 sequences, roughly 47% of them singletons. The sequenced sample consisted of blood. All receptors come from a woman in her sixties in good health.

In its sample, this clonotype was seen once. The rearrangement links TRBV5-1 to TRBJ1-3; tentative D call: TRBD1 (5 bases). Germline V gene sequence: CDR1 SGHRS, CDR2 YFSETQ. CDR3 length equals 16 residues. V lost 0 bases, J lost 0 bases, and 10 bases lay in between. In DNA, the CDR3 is TGCGCCAGCAGCTTGGCCGGGACGGGCTCTGGAAACACCATATATTTT. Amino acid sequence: CASSLAGTGSGNTIYF.

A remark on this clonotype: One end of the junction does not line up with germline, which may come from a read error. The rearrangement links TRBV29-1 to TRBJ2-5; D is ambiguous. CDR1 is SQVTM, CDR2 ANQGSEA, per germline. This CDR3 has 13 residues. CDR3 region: CCVEVQVGETQYF. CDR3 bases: TGCTGCGTTGAGGTTCAGGTTGGAGAGACCCAGTACTTC.

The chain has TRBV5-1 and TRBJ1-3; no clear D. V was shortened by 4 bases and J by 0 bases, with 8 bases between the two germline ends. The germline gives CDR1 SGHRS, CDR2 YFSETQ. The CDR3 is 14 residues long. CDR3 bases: TGCGCCAGCAGCGAGAACCTCTCTGGAAACACCATATATTTT. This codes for CASSENLSGNTIYF.

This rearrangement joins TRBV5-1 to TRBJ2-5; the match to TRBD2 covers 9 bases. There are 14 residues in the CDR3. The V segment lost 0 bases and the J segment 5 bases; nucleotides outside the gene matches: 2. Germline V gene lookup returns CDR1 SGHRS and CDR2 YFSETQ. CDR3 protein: CASSLAREGETQYF. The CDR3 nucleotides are TGCGCCAGCAGCTTGGCGCGGGAGGGGGAGACCCAGTACTTC.

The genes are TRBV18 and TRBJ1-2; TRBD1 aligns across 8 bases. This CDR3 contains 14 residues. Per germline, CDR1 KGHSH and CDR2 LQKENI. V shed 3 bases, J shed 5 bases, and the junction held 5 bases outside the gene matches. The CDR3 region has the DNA TGTGCCAGCTCACCTGAGACAGGGGAATATGGCTACACCTTC. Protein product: CASSPETGEYGYTF.

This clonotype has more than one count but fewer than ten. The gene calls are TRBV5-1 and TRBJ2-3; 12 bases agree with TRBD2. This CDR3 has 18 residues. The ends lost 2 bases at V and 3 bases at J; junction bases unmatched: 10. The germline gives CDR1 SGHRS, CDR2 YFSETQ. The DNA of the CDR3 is TGCGCCAGCAGCTTTACCTCTTCCGGGACTAGCGGGACAGATACGCAGTATTTT. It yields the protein CASSFTSSGTSGTDTQYF.

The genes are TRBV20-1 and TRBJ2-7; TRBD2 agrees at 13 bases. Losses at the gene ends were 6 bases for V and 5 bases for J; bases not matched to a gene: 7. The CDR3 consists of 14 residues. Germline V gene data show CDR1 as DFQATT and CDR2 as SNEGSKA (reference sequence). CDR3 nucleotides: TGCAGTGCAAGAACTAGCGGGAGGGGCCACGAGCAGTACTTC. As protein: CSARTSGRGHEQYF.

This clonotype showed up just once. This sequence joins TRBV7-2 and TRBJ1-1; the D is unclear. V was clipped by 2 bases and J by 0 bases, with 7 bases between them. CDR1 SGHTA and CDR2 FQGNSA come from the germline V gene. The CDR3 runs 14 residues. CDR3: CASSLNAVNTEAFF. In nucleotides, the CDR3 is TGTGCCAGCAGCTTAAACGCTGTGAACACTGAAGCTTTCTTT. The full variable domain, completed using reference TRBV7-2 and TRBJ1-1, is GAGVSQSPSNKVTEKGKDVELRCDPISGHTALYWYRQSLGQGLEFLIYFQGNSAPDKSGLPSDRFSAERTGGSVSTLTIQRTQQEDSAVYLCASSLNAVNTEAFFGQGTRLTVV.

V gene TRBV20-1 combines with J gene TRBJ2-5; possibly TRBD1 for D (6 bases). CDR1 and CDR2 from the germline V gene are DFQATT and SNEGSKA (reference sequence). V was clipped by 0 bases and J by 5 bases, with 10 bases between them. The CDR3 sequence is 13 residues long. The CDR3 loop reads CSAREPGVETQYF. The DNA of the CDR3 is TGCAGTGCTAGAGAGCCAGGGGTGGAGACCCAGTACTTC.

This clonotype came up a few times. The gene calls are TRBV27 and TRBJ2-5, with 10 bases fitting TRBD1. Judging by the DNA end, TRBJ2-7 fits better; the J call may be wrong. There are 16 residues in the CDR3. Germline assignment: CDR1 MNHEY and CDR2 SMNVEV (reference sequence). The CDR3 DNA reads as TGTGCCAGCAGTATAACCGGGACAGGGGATCGAGGCGAGCAGTACTTC. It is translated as CASSITGTGDRGEQYF.

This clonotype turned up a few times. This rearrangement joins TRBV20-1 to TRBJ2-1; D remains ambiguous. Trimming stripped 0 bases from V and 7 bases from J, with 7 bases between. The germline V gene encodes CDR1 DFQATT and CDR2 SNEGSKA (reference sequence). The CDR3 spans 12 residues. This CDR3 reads CSARESGNEQFF. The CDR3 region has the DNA TGCAGTGCTAGAGAAAGTGGTAATGAGCAGTTCTTC.

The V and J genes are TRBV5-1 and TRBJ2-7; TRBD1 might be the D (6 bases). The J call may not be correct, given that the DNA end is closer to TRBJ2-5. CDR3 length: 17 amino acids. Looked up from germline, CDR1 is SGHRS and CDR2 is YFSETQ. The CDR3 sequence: CASSLGSGGGFQETQYF. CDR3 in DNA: TGCGCCAGCAGCTTGGGAAGCGGTGGGGGCTTCCAAGAGACCCAGTACTTC.

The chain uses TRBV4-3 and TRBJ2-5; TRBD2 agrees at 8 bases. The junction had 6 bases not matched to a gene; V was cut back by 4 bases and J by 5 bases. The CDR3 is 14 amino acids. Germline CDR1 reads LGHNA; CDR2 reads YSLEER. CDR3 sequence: CASSPVGGGETQYF. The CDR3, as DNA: TGCGCCAGCAGCCCCGTCGGCGGGGGGGAGACCCAGTACTTC.

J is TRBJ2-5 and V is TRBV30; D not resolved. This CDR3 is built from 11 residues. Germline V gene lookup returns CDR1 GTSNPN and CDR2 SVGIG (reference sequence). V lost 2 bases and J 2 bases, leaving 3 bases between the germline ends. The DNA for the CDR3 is TGTGCCTGGAGTCTACAAGAGACCCAGTACTTC. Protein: CAWSLQETQYF.

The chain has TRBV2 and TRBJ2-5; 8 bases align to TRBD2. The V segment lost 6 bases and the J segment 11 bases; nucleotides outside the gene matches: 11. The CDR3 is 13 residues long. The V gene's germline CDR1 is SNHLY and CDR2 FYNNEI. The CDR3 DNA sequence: TGTGCCAGCAGCGGGGGGGCAATACGAGTGCAGTACTTC. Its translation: CASSGGAIRVQYF.

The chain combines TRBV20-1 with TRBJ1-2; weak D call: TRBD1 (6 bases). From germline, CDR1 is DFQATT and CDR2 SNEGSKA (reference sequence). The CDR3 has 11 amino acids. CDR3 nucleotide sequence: TGCAGCTCCGGGACAATCTATGGCTACACCTTC. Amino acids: CSSGTIYGYTF.

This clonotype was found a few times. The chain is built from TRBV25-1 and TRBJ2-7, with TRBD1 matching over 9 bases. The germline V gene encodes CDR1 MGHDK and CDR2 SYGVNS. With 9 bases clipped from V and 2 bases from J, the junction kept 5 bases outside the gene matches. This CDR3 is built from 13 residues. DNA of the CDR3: TGTGCCAGTGAGCGGACAGGGGCCTACGAGCAGTACTTC. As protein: CASERTGAYEQYF.

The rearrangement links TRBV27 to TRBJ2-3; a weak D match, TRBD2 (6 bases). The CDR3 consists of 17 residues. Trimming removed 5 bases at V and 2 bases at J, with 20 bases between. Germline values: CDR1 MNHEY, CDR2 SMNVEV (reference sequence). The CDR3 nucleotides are TGTGCCAGCAGTGCGGGCACTTACGGGGGATACACAGATACGCAGTATTTT. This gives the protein CASSAGTYGGYTDTQYF.

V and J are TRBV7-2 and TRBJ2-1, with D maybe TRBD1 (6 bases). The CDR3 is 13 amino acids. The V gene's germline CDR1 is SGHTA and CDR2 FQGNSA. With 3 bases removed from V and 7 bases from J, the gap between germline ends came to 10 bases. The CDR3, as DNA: TGTGCCAGCAGCTTCCGCAGGGGAAATGAGCAGTTCTTC. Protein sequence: CASSFRRGNEQFF.

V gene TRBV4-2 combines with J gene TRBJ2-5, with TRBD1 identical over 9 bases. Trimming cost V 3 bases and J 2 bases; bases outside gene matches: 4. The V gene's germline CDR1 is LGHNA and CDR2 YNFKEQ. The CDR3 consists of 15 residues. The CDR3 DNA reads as TGTGCCAGCAGCCAGATTGGACAGGGGCAAGAGACCCAGTACTTC. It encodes CASSQIGQGQETQYF.

CDR3 residues: CASRLDSNYGYTF. CDR3 nucleotide sequence: TGTGCCAGCAGGCTCGACTCTAACTATGGCTACACCTTC. J is TRBJ1-2 and V is TRBV28; D gene ambiguous. CDR1 MDHEN and CDR2 SYDVKM come from the germline V gene. V lost 6 bases to trimming and J lost 0 bases, with 8 bases between them. The CDR3 sequence is 13 residues long.

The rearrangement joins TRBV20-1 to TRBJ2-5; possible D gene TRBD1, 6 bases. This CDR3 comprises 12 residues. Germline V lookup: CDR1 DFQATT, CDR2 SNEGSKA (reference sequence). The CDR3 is CSAKGVWETQYF. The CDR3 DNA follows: TGCAGCGCCAAGGGGGTCTGGGAGACCCAGTACTTC.

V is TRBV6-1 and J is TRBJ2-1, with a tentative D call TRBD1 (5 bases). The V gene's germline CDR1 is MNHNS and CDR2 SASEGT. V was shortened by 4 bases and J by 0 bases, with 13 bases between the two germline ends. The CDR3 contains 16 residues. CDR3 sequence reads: CASSALQGISYNEQFF. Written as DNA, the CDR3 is TGTGCCAGCAGTGCCCTTCAGGGAATCTCCTACAATGAGCAGTTCTTC.

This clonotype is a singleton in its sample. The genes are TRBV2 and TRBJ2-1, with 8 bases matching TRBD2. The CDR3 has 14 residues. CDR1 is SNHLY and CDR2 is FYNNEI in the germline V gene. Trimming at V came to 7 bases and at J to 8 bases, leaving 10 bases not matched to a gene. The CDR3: CASKPSGSIHEQFF. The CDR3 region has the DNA TGTGCCAGCAAGCCGAGCGGGAGTATCCATGAGCAGTTCTTC.

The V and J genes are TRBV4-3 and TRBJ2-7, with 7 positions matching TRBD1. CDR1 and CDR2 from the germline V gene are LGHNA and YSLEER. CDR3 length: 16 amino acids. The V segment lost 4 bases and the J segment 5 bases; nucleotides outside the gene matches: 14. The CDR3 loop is CASSPHRDSGGDEQYF. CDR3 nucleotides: TGCGCCAGCAGCCCTCACCGGGACAGCGGAGGTGACGAGCAGTACTTC.

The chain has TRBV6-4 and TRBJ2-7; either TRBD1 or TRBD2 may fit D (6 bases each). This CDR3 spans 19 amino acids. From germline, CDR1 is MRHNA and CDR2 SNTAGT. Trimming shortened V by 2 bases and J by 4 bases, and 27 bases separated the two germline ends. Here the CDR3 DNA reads TGTGCCAGCAGTGACCCTGACGGGGGCCGGACCCATCCCCTTTACGAGCAGTACTTC. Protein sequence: CASSDPDGGRTHPLYEQYF.

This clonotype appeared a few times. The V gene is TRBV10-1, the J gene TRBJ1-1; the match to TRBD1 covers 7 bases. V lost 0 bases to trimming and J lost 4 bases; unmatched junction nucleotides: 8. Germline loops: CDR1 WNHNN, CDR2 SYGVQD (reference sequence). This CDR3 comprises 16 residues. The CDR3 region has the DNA TGCGCCAGCAGTGAGTCGGGGACAGTTGGGATCACTGAAGCTTTCTTT. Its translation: CASSESGTVGITEAFF.

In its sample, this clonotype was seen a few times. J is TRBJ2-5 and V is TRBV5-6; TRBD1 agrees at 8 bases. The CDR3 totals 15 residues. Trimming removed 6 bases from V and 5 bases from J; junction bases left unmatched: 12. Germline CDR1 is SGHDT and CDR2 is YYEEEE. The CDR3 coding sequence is TGTGCCAGCAACTCCGAACGACAGGGGAGGGAGACCCAGTACTTC. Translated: CASNSERQGRETQYF.